This T cell receptor (beta chain) is drawn from a study of cytomegalovirus exposure and HLA in healthy donors. Whole-study findings and limits: Follow-up analysis later connected one missense variant in DCLRE1C with trimming of TCR beta V- and J-genes.

The CDR3 is 19 residues long. After removal of 0 bases from V and 5 bases from J, the junction contained 18 bases not matched to a gene. The germline V gene has CDR1 LNHNV and CDR2 YYDKDF (reference sequence). Vbeta (60) and Jbeta (13) primers were used in the PCR. The protocol was immunoSEQ multiplex PCR, while the TCRdb copy is restricted to in-frame clones and leaves out a portion. The sample shows tens of thousands of clones, around 78% of them seen only once. On this clone: Antigen: not known.

This TCR was recovered from a male donor in good health and CMV-seropositive. Sequenced: PBMCs. The chain couples TRBV15 to TRBJ1-1; 7 bases fit TRBD1. The CDR3 sequence: CATSREGADRAYMGTEAFF. CDR3 bases: TGTGCCACCAGCAGAGAGGGGGCCGACAGGGCCTATATGGGAACTGAAGCTTTCTTT.